This note documents a single T cell receptor beta chain sequence. Antigen specificity is unknown. Using immunoSEQ multiplex PCR, the repertoire was profiled, and TCRdb retains in-frame clones only, with some absent. The profile covers 15,000 to 20,000 clones, with around 83% appearing a single time and 10% to 15% taken by the ten largest. The data derive from a study of OX40 agonist ivuxolimab in advanced cancers. Patients were ineligible given autoimmune disease history or systemic immunosuppression. The CDR3 has 13 amino acids. Germline CDR1 and CDR2: SQVTM and ANQGSEA. The V and J ends lost 4 bases and 8 bases, in that order; junction bases with no gene match: 4. Study-level findings and limits: Clones of CD4+ and CD8+ blood T cells grew by week 6 at doses of 0.1 to 3.0 mg/kg.

This sequence was found in an adult with an advanced solid tumor such as melanoma, head and neck, liver or kidney cancer. The chain employs TRBV29-1 and TRBJ1-4, with 10 bases identical to TRBD1. Sequences were derived from CD4+ or CD8+ T cells sorted from blood, sampled in a trial of the OX40 agonist ivuxolimab. The CDR3 DNA sequence: TGCAGCGTTGGGACAGGGGGTGTCGAAAAACTGTTTTTT. Its protein is CSVGTGGVEKLFF.